The present T cell receptor beta chain was sequenced within a study of technical replicates of blood from four donors. Produced via immunoSEQ multiplex PCR; TCRdb's table is partial and in-frame only. This table has about 62,000 clones, 80% to 90% appearing once. The sequence was collected from a human donor in good health. Some clones in this sample may be carry-over from other donors' samples. Sequenced: PBMCs.

The CDR3 DNA follows: TGCAGCGTTGCCGGGACAGGGGAAGAGACCCAGTACTTC. This sequence encodes CSVAGTGEETQYF. The V gene is TRBV29-1, the J gene TRBJ2-5; 10 bases are shared with TRBD1. The CDR3 is 13 amino acids. The germline CDR1 and CDR2 sequences are SQVTM and ANQGSEA. V lost 4 bases and J lost 3; bases outside the gene matches: 2.